The clone carrying this TCR beta chain was found many times. Whoever was chosen for sequencing had shown CD8+CD57+ cell expansion by flow cytometry. Diagnosis of severe acquired aplastic anemia applied to all patients. V dropped 7 bases and J dropped 1; count of bases not matched to a gene: 2. The germline gives CDR1 LNHDA, CDR2 SQIVND (reference sequence). CDR3 length: 13 amino acids. Genomic DNA served as template for TCR beta VDJ and CDR3 profiling. TCRdb ran MiXCR on the reads and lists one entry per CDR3 protein. The table records hundreds of thousands of distinct CDR3 sequences, under 50% of them present only once. This specimen belongs to a study of CD8+CD57+ T cells in acquired aplastic anemia. Study as a whole: Isolated CD4+ and CD8+ cells, once sorted, yielded DNA averaging 3.2 ug.

The sample consisted of sorted CD4+, CD8+, or CD8+CD57+ T cells (not recorded which) from PBMCs. The clonotype originates from a human donor with aplastic anemia. The genes are TRBV19 and TRBJ2-5, with 8 bases lining up with TRBD2. In DNA form, the CDR3 reads TGTGCCAGTAATAGCGGGGTCCAAGAGACCCAGTACTTC. Translation: CASNSGVQETQYF.